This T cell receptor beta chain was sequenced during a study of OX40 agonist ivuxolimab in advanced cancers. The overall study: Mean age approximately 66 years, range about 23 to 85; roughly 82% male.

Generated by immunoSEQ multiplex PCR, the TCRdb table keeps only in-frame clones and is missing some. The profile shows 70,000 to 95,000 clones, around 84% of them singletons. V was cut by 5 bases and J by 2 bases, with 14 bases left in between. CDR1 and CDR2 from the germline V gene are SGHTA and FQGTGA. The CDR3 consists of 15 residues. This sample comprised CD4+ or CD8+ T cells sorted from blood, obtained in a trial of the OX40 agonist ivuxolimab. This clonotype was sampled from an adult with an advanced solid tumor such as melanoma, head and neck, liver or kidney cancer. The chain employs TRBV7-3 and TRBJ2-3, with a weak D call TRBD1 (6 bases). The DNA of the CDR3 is TGTGCCAGCAGCCCAACCGCAGGGGCCACAGATACGCAGTATTTT. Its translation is CASSPTAGATDTQYF.